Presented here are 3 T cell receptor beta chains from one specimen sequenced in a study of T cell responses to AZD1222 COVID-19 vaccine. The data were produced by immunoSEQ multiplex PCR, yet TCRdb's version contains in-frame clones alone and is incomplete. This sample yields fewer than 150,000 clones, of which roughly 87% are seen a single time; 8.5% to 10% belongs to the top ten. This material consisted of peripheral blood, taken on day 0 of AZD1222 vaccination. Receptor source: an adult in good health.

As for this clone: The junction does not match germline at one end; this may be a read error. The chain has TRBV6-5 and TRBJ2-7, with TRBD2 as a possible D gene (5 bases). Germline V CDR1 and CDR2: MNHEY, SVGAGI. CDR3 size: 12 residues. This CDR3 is CASSATGVKPHF. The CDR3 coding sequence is TGTGCCAGCAGCGCCACCGGGGTCAAACCCCACTTC.

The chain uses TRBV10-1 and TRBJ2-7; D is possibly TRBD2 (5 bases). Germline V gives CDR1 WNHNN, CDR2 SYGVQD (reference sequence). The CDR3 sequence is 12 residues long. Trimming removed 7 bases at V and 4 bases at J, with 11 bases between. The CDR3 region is CASIASRYEQYF. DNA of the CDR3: TGCGCCAGCATCGCTAGCAGGTACGAGCAGTACTTC.

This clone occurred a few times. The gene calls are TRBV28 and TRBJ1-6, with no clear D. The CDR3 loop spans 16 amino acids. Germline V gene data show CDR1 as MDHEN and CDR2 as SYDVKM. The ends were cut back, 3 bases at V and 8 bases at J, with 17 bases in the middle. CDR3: CASSFFGLWAYSPLHF. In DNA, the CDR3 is TGTGCCAGCAGTTTTTTCGGTTTATGGGCTTATTCACCCCTCCACTTT.